The 28 T cell receptor beta chains below were found in one sample sequenced in a study of cytomegalovirus exposure and HLA in healthy donors. PCR involved 60 Vbeta and 13 Jbeta primers. Measured with immunoSEQ multiplex PCR; TCRdb has only the in-frame clones, and not every one. The table has about 170,000 clones, about three quarters seen once; the top ten hold 1.4% to 1.5%. The sequenced sample consisted of PBMCs. These receptors came from a woman aged 30 to 39 in good health and CMV-seropositive.

The CDR3 protein is CASSSTGGADEQFF. The DNA of the CDR3 is TGTGCCAGCAGCTCCACGGGAGGGGCTGATGAGCAGTTCTTC. The rearrangement links TRBV6-1 to TRBJ2-1; 8 positions agree with TRBD2. Trimming at V came to 6 bases and at J to 8 bases, leaving 9 bases not matched to a gene. Germline CDR1 is MNHNS and CDR2 is SASEGT. The CDR3 consists of 14 residues.

The table lists this clone with a count of one. The junction differs from germline at one of its ends, possibly a read error. V usage is TRBV7-9 and J usage is TRBJ2-7; TRBD2 might be the D (5 bases). The CDR3 spans 11 residues. Germline values: CDR1 SEHNR, CDR2 FQNEAQ (reference sequence). CDR3: CSSSTGYEQYF. CDR3 DNA: TGTTCCAGCAGCACGGGGTACGAGCAGTACTTC. The whole variable domain, remainder taken from reference TRBV7-9 and TRBJ2-7, is DTGVSQNPRHKITKRGQNVTFRCDPISEHNRLYWYRQTLGQGPEFLTYFQNEAQLEKSRLLSDRFSAERPKGSFSTLEIQRTEQGDSAMYLCSSSTGYEQYFGPGTRLTVT.

The CDR3 DNA reads TGCGCCAGCAGCTTGGTGGGGGACAGGGCCAGAAGCTACACCTTC. Amino acid sequence: CASSLVGDRARSYTF. V usage is TRBV5-1 and J usage is TRBJ1-2; 9 bases are shared with TRBD1. Germline loops: CDR1 SGHRS, CDR2 YFSETQ. The CDR3 spans 15 residues. V dropped 0 bases and J dropped 9; count of bases not matched to a gene: 9.

The CDR3 is CASRQAGVLNQPQHF. CDR3 nucleotide sequence: TGTGCCAGCCGTCAGGCGGGGGTTCTCAATCAGCCCCAGCATTTT. V gene TRBV28 combines with J gene TRBJ1-5; D perhaps matches TRBD1 (5 bases). Germline CDR1 and CDR2: MDHEN and SYDVKM. Trimming cost V 8 bases and J 3 bases, with 17 bases left between them. CDR3 length: 15 amino acids. The full variable domain, rest sourced from reference TRBV28 and TRBJ1-5, is DVKVTQSSRYLVKRTGEKVFLECVQDMDHENMFWYRQDPGLGLRLIYFSYDVKMKEKGDIPEGYSVSREKKERFSLILESASTNQTSMYLCASRQAGVLNQPQHFGDGTRLSIL.

V usage is TRBV9 and J usage is TRBJ2-3; D ambiguous. The germline CDR1 and CDR2 sequences are SGDLS and YYNGEE. The CDR3 is made up of 15 amino acids. V dropped 0 bases and J dropped 0 bases, with 8 bases sitting between them. The CDR3 DNA follows: TGTGCCAGCAGCGTAGGGGCACCTAGCACAGATACGCAGTATTTT. Amino acids: CASSVGAPSTDTQYF.

V gene TRBV18 combines with J gene TRBJ2-1, with TRBD1 matching 7 bases. Germline CDR1 reads KGHSH; CDR2 reads LQKENI. Unmatched junction bases numbered 6, after V lost 8 bases and J lost 5 bases. This CDR3 spans 13 amino acids. Here the CDR3 reads CASLKTGNNEQFF. Here the CDR3 DNA reads TGTGCCAGCCTAAAGACAGGGAACAATGAGCAGTTCTTC.

The V call is TRBV6-1, the J call TRBJ1-5; maybe TRBD1 (5 bases). Germline values: CDR1 MNHNS, CDR2 SASEGT. Trimming left V 1 base short and J 11 bases short, with 9 bases between. The CDR3 runs 12 residues. In DNA form, the CDR3 reads TGTGCCAGCAGTGAAGGGGGGGGAGCCCAGCATTTT. It yields the protein CASSEGGGAQHF.

V and J are TRBV2 and TRBJ2-7, with 7 bases lining up with TRBD1. The V gene end was trimmed by 9 bases and the J gene end by 1 base; junction bases not matched to a gene: 6. This CDR3 spans 13 amino acids. The V gene's germline CDR1 is SNHLY and CDR2 FYNNEI. In nucleotides, the CDR3 is TGTGCCAGAGGACAGGCGAGTTCCTACGAGCAGTACTTC. Amino acid sequence: CARGQASSYEQYF.

This chain links TRBV11-2 with TRBJ1-2; no firm D call. In germline, CDR1 is SGHAT, CDR2 FQNNGV. Deletions cut 0 bases from V and 0 bases from J, with 8 bases between. This CDR3 is 15 amino acids long. This CDR3 is CASSLEFAANYGYTF. In nucleotides, the CDR3 is TGTGCCAGCAGCTTAGAATTCGCAGCTAACTATGGCTACACCTTC.

This chain joins TRBV19 and TRBJ2-3; 10 bases fit TRBD2. The germline V gene encodes CDR1 LNHDA and CDR2 SQIVND (reference sequence). J was trimmed by 1 base and V by 10 bases; bases with no gene match: 2. The CDR3 contains 13 residues. The CDR3 region has the DNA TGTGCCACTGGGACTAGCGGCACAGATACGCAGTATTTT. This encodes CATGTSGTDTQYF.

In DNA, the CDR3 is TGTGCCAGCACCGGACTAGCGGGGGAGACCCAGTACTTC. Translated: CASTGLAGETQYF. The chain is built from TRBV27 and TRBJ2-5; the match to TRBD2 covers 12 bases. CDR3 length: 13 residues. V was clipped by 7 bases and J by 5 bases; unmatched bases: 2. CDR1 is MNHEY, CDR2 SMNVEV, per germline (reference sequence).

The J gene is TRBJ1-1, the V gene TRBV7-2, with a weak D call TRBD1 (5 bases). V was shortened by 5 bases and J by 0 bases, with 7 bases between the two germline ends. In germline, CDR1 is SGHTA, CDR2 FQGNSA. The CDR3 length is 13 residues. The CDR3 reads CASSRGMNTEAFF. The DNA for the CDR3 is TGTGCCAGCAGCCGGGGGATGAACACTGAAGCTTTCTTT.

This clone was picked up a small number of times. This chain joins TRBV6-6 and TRBJ1-5; D may be TRBD1 (5 bases). The CDR3 loop spans 16 amino acids. The V gene lost 6 bases and the J gene lost 1 base, with 16 bases spanning the gap. Germline CDR1 MNHNY, CDR2 SVGAGI (reference sequence). The CDR3 reads CASSPDTGRSNQPQHF. As DNA, the CDR3 is TGTGCCAGCAGCCCGGACACGGGTAGGAGCAATCAGCCCCAGCATTTT.

The chain is built from TRBV9 and TRBJ2-7, with a tentative D call TRBD2 (6 bases). The V end lost 4 bases, the J end lost 2 bases, and 19 bases lay between the germline ends. CDR3 length equals 16 residues. Germline V gene lookup returns CDR1 SGDLS and CDR2 YYNGEE. CDR3 region: CASSPPGATTTYEQYF. Written as DNA, the CDR3 is TGTGCCAGCAGCCCCCCGGGAGCCACTACCACCTACGAGCAGTACTTC. The full variable domain, its missing parts supplied by reference TRBV9 and TRBJ2-7, is DSGVTQTPKHLITATGQRVTLRCSPRSGDLSVYWYQQSLDQGLQFLIQYYNGEERAKGNILERFSAQQFPDLHSELNLSSLELGDSALYFCASSPPGATTTYEQYFGPGTRLTVT.

This sequence joins TRBV6-6 and TRBJ2-7, with 8 nucleotides matching TRBD2. Germline assignment: CDR1 MNHNY and CDR2 SVGAGI (reference sequence). With V trimmed by 5 bases and J by 6 bases, 12 bases remained unmatched. This CDR3 has 15 amino acids. The CDR3 DNA sequence: TGTGCCAGCAGTAAAGACCCAGCGGGAGCTTTCGAGCAGTACTTC. Translation gives CASSKDPAGAFEQYF.

The rearrangement joins TRBV14 to TRBJ1-2; tentative D call: TRBD1 (5 bases). Trimming shortened V by 1 base and J by 2 bases, and 11 bases separated the two germline ends. Germline V gene data show CDR1 as SGHDN and CDR2 as FVKESK. The CDR3 covers 15 residues. CDR3 loop: CASSQVTGWNYGYTF. For the CDR3, the DNA is TGTGCCAGCAGCCAAGTTACAGGTTGGAACTATGGCTACACCTTC.

The V call is TRBV4-2, the J call TRBJ2-7, with 7 bases aligning to TRBD2. The CDR3 contains 17 residues. Germline trimming cut 0 bases from V and 2 bases from J; bases unmatched to any gene: 10. Germline loops: CDR1 LGHNA, CDR2 YNFKEQ. This CDR3 is CASSQEGGASGPYEQYF. The CDR3 nucleotides are TGTGCCAGCAGCCAAGAAGGAGGGGCTAGCGGTCCCTACGAGCAGTACTTC.

This chain uses TRBV9 with TRBJ1-4; 7 nucleotides match TRBD1. From germline, CDR1 is SGDLS and CDR2 YYNGEE. The CDR3 covers 15 residues. The trim removed 3 bases at V and 7 bases at J, leaving 9 bases unmatched. This CDR3 is CASSDNRGWGEKLFF. The CDR3 coding sequence is TGTGCCAGCAGCGACAACAGGGGTTGGGGTGAAAAACTGTTTTTT.

V and J are TRBV19 and TRBJ1-3, with D tentatively TRBD1 (6 bases). The V gene lost 4 bases and the J gene lost 2 bases, with 12 bases spanning the gap. The germline gives CDR1 LNHDA, CDR2 SQIVND (reference sequence). The CDR3 consists of 15 residues. The CDR3 nucleotides are TGTGCCAGTAGTACCACACAGGGAGCTGGAAACACCATATATTTT. This translates into CASSTTQGAGNTIYF.

The chain combines TRBV7-2 with TRBJ1-5; 7 bases are shared with TRBD1. CDR3 length: 15 residues. Germline CDR1 SGHTA, CDR2 FQGNSA. Trimming took 6 bases from V and 4 from J; bases not matched to a gene: 9. The CDR3 loop reads CASSLNRGTNQPQHF. The CDR3 nucleotides read TGTGCCAGCAGTCTTAACAGGGGCACGAATCAGCCCCAGCATTTT.

The chain links TRBV28 to TRBJ1-2, with 8 bases fitting TRBD1. CDR3 length: 13 residues. In germline, CDR1 is MDHEN, CDR2 SYDVKM. Trimming removed 3 bases from V and 4 bases from J; junction bases left unmatched: 1. CDR3 sequence (DNA): TGTGCCAGCAGTTTGGACAGGGTCTATGGCTACACCTTC. Protein sequence: CASSLDRVYGYTF.

The chain uses TRBV10-3 and TRBJ2-2; 9 bases line up with TRBD1. The V and J ends lost 4 bases and 4 bases, in that order; junction bases with no gene match: 4. The CDR3 spans 15 residues. Germline V gives CDR1 ENHRY, CDR2 SYGVKD. CDR3 DNA sequence: TGTGCCATCAGTGGGACAGGGGTGGGCACCGGGGAGCTGTTTTTT. Translating gives CAISGTGVGTGELFF.

The chain is built from TRBV27 and TRBJ2-2, with a weak D call TRBD1 (5 bases). CDR3 length equals 14 residues. Germline values: CDR1 MNHEY, CDR2 SMNVEV (reference sequence). The CDR3 coding sequence is TGTGATCCGCCGGTAGGACATCGAACCGGGGAGCTGTTTTTT. This gives the protein CDPPVGHRTGELFF.

In regard to this clone: One end of the junction varies from germline; a read error may be responsible. This chain connects TRBV7-8 to TRBJ2-5; 14 bases are shared with TRBD2. The V gene's germline CDR1 is SGHVS and CDR2 FQNEAQ. This CDR3 has 18 residues. CDR3 protein: CAGSPGLAGGKGRETQYF. As DNA, the CDR3 is TGTGCCGGCAGCCCCGGACTAGCGGGAGGCAAGGGGAGAGAGACCCAGTACTTC.

The rearrangement uses TRBV30 and TRBJ2-5; 8 nucleotides agree with TRBD1. Germline CDR1 is GTSNPN and CDR2 is SVGIG (reference sequence). V gave up 7 bases and J gave up 7 bases; unmatched junction bases: 11. The CDR3 is 13 amino acids. The DNA for the CDR3 is TGTGCCTCCTCAACCGGGACAGGTGGGACCCAGTACTTC. This codes for CASSTGTGGTQYF.

This chain links TRBV4-3 with TRBJ2-5; 10 bases align to TRBD2. Germline CDR1 LGHNA, CDR2 YSLEER. This CDR3 spans 18 amino acids. The V gene end was trimmed by 1 base and the J gene end by 2 bases; junction bases not matched to a gene: 10. This CDR3 is CASSQGQASGRVQETQYF. In DNA form, the CDR3 reads TGCGCCAGCAGCCAAGGGCAGGCTAGCGGGAGAGTTCAAGAGACCCAGTACTTC.

The chain combines TRBV5-1 with TRBJ2-5; 7 nucleotides line up with TRBD1. The CDR3 length is 15 residues. Germline trimming cut 0 bases from V and 2 bases from J; bases unmatched to any gene: 4. The germline V gene has CDR1 SGHRS and CDR2 YFSETQ. CDR3 in DNA: TGCGCCAGCAGCTTGGACCCGACAGGGCAAGAGACCCAGTACTTC. Protein product: CASSLDPTGQETQYF.

This clone has a handful of counts. V gene TRBV10-2 combines with J gene TRBJ2-7; D not resolved. The length of the CDR3 is 12 residues. Per germline, CDR1 WSHSY and CDR2 SAAADI. The V end was cut by 1 base, the J end by 7 bases, with 8 bases between. CDR3 bases: TGCGCCAGCAGTGAGTTGAGAAGTGAGCAGTACTTC. This sequence encodes CASSELRSEQYF.